The rows below give T cell receptor beta chains drawn from one sample of a study of response to subunit inactivated influenza vaccine. MiXCR was run by TCRdb on the RT-PCR reads, yielding one entry per CDR3 protein. The sample yields about 570,000 distinct CDR3 sequences, around 11% seen once. These data were likewise used in another study, on T cells expressing NK-cell markers.

The source was PBMCs from blood, collected on the day of vaccination. The receptors originated from a man aged 45-60 years who received an inactivated influenza vaccine. Both conserved end residues are part of each CDR3. D genes are given only for firm matches. Size is omitted from some rows. Given values are once, few, many or a class for expanded clones.

d_call clone_size j_call v_call cdr3_aa cdr3_nt
TRBD2 few TRBJ2-2 TRBV20-1 CSAASGGAAGELFF TGCAGTGCTGCCAGCGGGGGGGCGGCCGGGGAGCTGTTTTTT
- - TRBJ1-6 TRBV5-5 CASSYSGGASPLHF TGTGCCAGCAGCTATAGCGGAGGGGCTTCACCCCTCCACTTT
- - TRBJ2-7 TRBV29-1 CSVSTEYEQYF TGCAGCGTTTCGACAGAATACGAGCAGTACTTC
- - TRBJ1-1 TRBV15 CATSPGTWNTEAFF TGTGCCACCAGCCCTGGTACTTGGAACACTGAAGCTTTCTTT
TRBD2 few TRBJ2-3 TRBV4-3 CASSRGEGRSTDTQYF TGCGCCAGCAGCCGGGGGGAGGGGCGGAGCACAGATACGCAGTATTTT
TRBD2 few TRBJ2-3 TRBV5-1 CASSLSGGGRSTDTQYF TGCGCCAGCAGCTTGTCCGGCGGGGGGCGATCCACAGATACGCAGTATTTT
TRBD1 - TRBJ1-6 TRBV7-9 CASSSGGQPNSPLHF TGTGCCAGCAGCTCCGGGGGACAGCCGAATTCACCCCTCCACTTT
- few TRBJ1-3 TRBV5-5 CASSRQDISGNTIYF TGTGCCAGCAGCCGACAGGACATCTCTGGAAACACCATATATTTT
- - TRBJ2-1 TRBV20-1 CSAKLGRSYNEQFF TGCAGTGCAAAGTTAGGGAGATCATACAATGAGCAGTTCTTC
- many TRBJ2-1 TRBV9 CASSVGSGPEQFF TGTGCCAGCAGCGTAGGGTCAGGGCCTGAGCAGTTCTTC
- - TRBJ2-2 TRBV10-3 CAISELRAPGELFF TGTGCCATCAGTGAGTTAAGAGCTCCCGGGGAGCTGTTTTTT
- many TRBJ2-7 TRBV28 CASSLSIGDYEQYF TGTGCCAGCAGTCTCTCAATCGGAGACTACGAGCAGTACTTC
- few TRBJ2-1 TRBV19 CASSIMGISGAYNEQFF TGTGCCAGTAGTATAATGGGGATTTCCGGGGCCTACAATGAGCAGTTCTTC